A selection of T cell receptor beta chains follows, all from one sample in a study of blood T cell repertoires in COVID-19. Assay used: immunoSEQ multiplex PCR; TCRdb lists only in-frame clones, some missing. This table has 280,000 or so clones, about four fifths appearing once. The sequencing sample was made of peripheral blood. The receptor source for this set is a woman aged 50 to 60 who had recovered from COVID-19. CDR3s include the opening cysteine and the closing phenylalanine or tryptophan. The order of the fields is CDR3 DNA, CDR3 protein, clone size, D gene, J gene, V gene. The D gene is left open where the match is weak. Size tells how often a clone was seen (once, few, many) or the class of an expanded clone, and some rows leave it out.

TGCGCCAGCAGCTTGGTACCGCAGAACTATGGCTACACCTTC	CASSLVPQNYGYTF	.	.	TRBJ1-2	TRBV5-1
TGCAGCGTCCAGGGAGGACACTACAATGAGCAGTTCTTC	CSVQGGHYNEQFF	.	.	TRBJ2-1	TRBV29-1
TGTGCCAGCACCATAACAGGGGGCGCTTCCGGGGAGCTGTTTTTT	CASTITGGASGELFF	.	TRBD1	TRBJ2-2	TRBV27
TGTGCCAGCAGCGGGCCGGTGCTAGCGGGTGATGAGCAGTACTTC	CASSGPVLAGDEQYF	.	TRBD2	TRBJ2-7	TRBV5-4
TGTGCCAGCTGCAAAACTAGGTGGCCCCAGCATTTT	CASCKTRWPQHF	.	.	TRBJ1-5	TRBV28
TGTGCCAGCAGTTACTCGAACAGGGGTGGCAATCAGCCCCAGCATTTT	CASSYSNRGGNQPQHF	.	TRBD1	TRBJ1-5	TRBV6-5
TGTGCCAGCAGTTCTCCCGGGACAGAGAGCTCCTACGAGCAGTACTTC	CASSSPGTESSYEQYF	.	TRBD1	TRBJ2-7	TRBV28
TGCGCCAGCAGCTCACAGAATAATGAGCAGTTCTTC	CASSSQNNEQFF	.	.	TRBJ2-1	TRBV5-1
TGTGCCAGCAGTGAATCGGGACTAGGGGGTACAGATACGCAGTATTTT	CASSESGLGGTDTQYF	few	TRBD2	TRBJ2-3	TRBV25-1
TGTGCCTGCTTCTACAATGAGCAGTTCTTC	CACFYNEQFF	few	.	TRBJ2-1	TRBV30
TGTGCCAGCAGCCTTCAGTTCAATCAGCCCCAGCATTTT	CASSLQFNQPQHF	.	.	TRBJ1-5	TRBV7-2
TGTGCCAGCAGCTTAGCGGTACTAGCGAAAAGCACAGATACGCAGTATTTT	CASSLAVLAKSTDTQYF	.	TRBD2	TRBJ2-3	TRBV7-8
TGCGCAACTCCTTCCGGGACAGGGGTCACCGGGGAGCTGTTTTTT	CATPSGTGVTGELFF	.	TRBD1	TRBJ2-2	TRBV5-1